The 32 T cell receptor beta chains given below trace back to one sample, sequenced in a study of T cell repertoires in aging, cancer and after chemotherapy. Peripheral blood genomic DNA, not sorted cells or RNA, was the template. Rearranged V-D-J TRB sequences were amplified with a mixed TRB-A/B primer pool. TCRdb recomputed calls from the multiplex PCR reads with MiXCR, one row per CDR3 protein. The sample holds under 9,500 distinct CDR3 sequences, 45% to 55% seen once. The sequenced sample consisted of blood. These receptors came from a human donor in good health.

This clonotype came up a few times. The chain recombines TRBV30 with TRBJ2-7, with D tentatively TRBD2 (6 bases). The length of the CDR3 is 12 residues. Trimming cost V 7 bases and J 0 bases, with 10 bases left between them. Germline V gene lookup returns CDR1 GTSNPN and CDR2 SVGIG (reference sequence). The DNA for the CDR3 is TGTGCCTTACTAGCATTCTCCTACGAGCAGTACTTC. This encodes CALLAFSYEQYF.

The rearrangement joins TRBV6-1 to TRBJ2-7; 12 nucleotides line up with TRBD2. The CDR3 spans 15 residues. Looked up from germline, CDR1 is MNHNS and CDR2 is SASEGT. V lost 5 bases and J lost 7; bases outside the gene matches: 9. CDR3 DNA sequence: TGTGCCAGCAGTTCGGTCCTAGCGGGAGGGCGGGAGCAGTACTTC. Its protein is CASSSVLAGGREQYF.

In its sample, this clonotype was seen once. The chain links TRBV5-4 to TRBJ1-6; TRBD1 agrees at 8 bases. The length of the CDR3 is 16 residues. The ends lost 0 bases at V and 1 base at J; junction bases unmatched: 0. Germline V gives CDR1 SGHNT, CDR2 YYREEE (reference sequence). CDR3 region: CASSLDRGSYNSPLHF. The DNA of the CDR3 is TGTGCCAGCAGCTTGGACAGGGGGTCCTATAATTCACCCCTCCACTTT.

J is TRBJ2-7 and V is TRBV7-2, with 7 bases lining up with TRBD1. The CDR3 is 15 residues long. V was pared by 5 bases and J by 3 bases, with 10 bases of the junction left unmatched. CDR1 is SGHTA, CDR2 FQGNSA, per germline. The CDR3 spells CASSDLGDSFYEQYF. CDR3 in DNA: TGTGCCAGCAGCGACCTAGGGGACAGTTTCTACGAGCAGTACTTC.

The V call is TRBV30, the J call TRBJ1-1; no clear D gene. This CDR3 region has 13 residues. Trimming removed 5 bases from V and 1 base from J, with 11 bases in between. Germline assignment: CDR1 GTSNPN and CDR2 SVGIG (reference sequence). CDR3 in amino acids: CAWWPRTNTEAFF. The CDR3 DNA reads as TGTGCCTGGTGGCCGAGGACGAACACTGAAGCTTTCTTT.

This clonotype was found a few times. The chain employs TRBV19 and TRBJ2-7, with D perhaps TRBD1 or TRBD2 (6 bases each). The length of the CDR3 is 14 residues. CDR1 is LNHDA and CDR2 is SQIVND in the germline V gene (reference sequence). The ends were cut back, 3 bases at V and 8 bases at J, with 17 bases in the middle. The CDR3 sequence is CASSIDGGPTKQYF. DNA of the CDR3: TGTGCCAGTAGTATTGATGGGGGGCCGACCAAGCAGTACTTC.

This clonotype was observed a single time. The chain joins TRBV7-6 to TRBJ2-2, with 7 nucleotides matching TRBD2. The germline CDR1 and CDR2 sequences are SGHVS and FNYEAQ. The CDR3 length is 13 residues. With V trimmed by 3 bases and J by 5 bases, 0 bases remained unmatched. The CDR3 DNA is TGTGCCAGCAGCTTCGGGGGGACCGGGGAGCTGTTTTTT. It codes for CASSFGGTGELFF.

V is TRBV6-5 and J is TRBJ1-2; 8 bases match TRBD1. J was trimmed by 6 bases and V by 5 bases; bases with no gene match: 8. CDR1 and CDR2 from the germline V gene are MNHEY and SVGAGI. The CDR3 has 14 residues. The CDR3 DNA is TGTGCCAGCAGTCGTCACGGACAGGGCCATGGCTACACCTTC. It encodes CASSRHGQGHGYTF.

The chain combines TRBV28 with TRBJ1-1, with 8 positions matching TRBD1. V shed 4 bases and J 6 bases; nucleotides not matched to a gene: 10. Looked up from germline, CDR1 is MDHEN and CDR2 is SYDVKM. The length of the CDR3 is 15 residues. The CDR3 here is CASSSRRTGPSEAFF. DNA of the CDR3: TGTGCCAGCAGTTCCCGGCGGACAGGGCCTTCTGAAGCTTTCTTT. Drawing the rest from reference TRBV28 and TRBJ1-1, the complete variable domain is DVKVTQSSRYLVKRTGEKVFLECVQDMDHENMFWYRQDPGLGLRLIYFSYDVKMKEKGDIPEGYSVSREKKERFSLILESASTNQTSMYLCASSSRRTGPSEAFFGQGTRLTVV.

The chain joins TRBV14 to TRBJ2-1; D is ambiguous. The CDR3 totals 14 residues. Germline lookup yields CDR1 SGHDN and CDR2 FVKESK. The V gene lost 0 bases and the J gene lost 5 bases, with 8 bases spanning the gap. CDR3 nucleotide sequence: TGTGCCAGCAGCCAAGAGACCGGTGACAATGAGCAGTTCTTC. Protein sequence: CASSQETGDNEQFF. Full variable domain (outside the CDR3, taken from reference TRBV14 and TRBJ2-1): EAGVTQFPSHSVIEKGQTVTLRCDPISGHDNLYWYRRVMGKEIKFLLHFVKESKQDESGMPNNRFLAERTGGTYSTLKVQPAELEDSGVYFCASSQETGDNEQFFGPGTRLTVL.

This clonotype came up a few times. The rearrangement links TRBV6-4 to TRBJ1-6, with D tentatively TRBD1 (5 bases). The germline V and J ends were trimmed by 6 bases and 7 bases, with 16 bases remaining between them. The CDR3 consists of 15 residues. Looked up from germline, CDR1 is MRHNA and CDR2 is SNTAGT. The CDR3 loop reads CASSHGGVVNSPLHF. CDR3 bases: TGTGCCAGCAGCCACGGGGGGGTGGTCAATTCACCCCTCCACTTT.

The genes are TRBV6-1 and TRBJ2-1; D unresolved. This CDR3 is 13 amino acids long. Trimming pared 10 bases from V and 3 bases from J, leaving 13 bases between. Germline loops: CDR1 MNHNS, CDR2 SASEGT. CDR3 sequence reads: CATGPYIYNEQFF. The CDR3 DNA reads as TGTGCCACAGGACCTTACATCTACAATGAGCAGTTCTTC.

This clonotype showed up just once. CDR3 loop: CASGTGGGYEQYF. The CDR3 DNA is TGTGCCTCGGGAACGGGAGGGGGCTACGAGCAGTACTTC. V gene TRBV11-1 combines with J gene TRBJ2-7; TRBD2 matches at 8 bases. The CDR3 contains 13 residues. The V and J ends lost 11 bases and 3 bases, in that order; junction bases with no gene match: 9. Germline values: CDR1 SGHAT, CDR2 FQDESV (reference sequence).

The chain joins TRBV5-6 to TRBJ2-6, with TRBD1 as a possible D gene (5 bases). CDR3 length equals 17 residues. Germline values: CDR1 SGHDT, CDR2 YYEEEE. V shed 4 bases and J shed 0 bases, with 14 bases lying between them. CDR3 region: CASSRDSSLSGANVLTF. In DNA, the CDR3 is TGTGCCAGCAGCCGAGACAGTTCCCTCTCTGGGGCCAACGTCCTGACTTTC. Complete variable domain (other parts from reference TRBV5-6 and TRBJ2-6): DAGVTQSPTHLIKTRGQQVTLRCSPKSGHDTVSWYQQALGQGPQFIFQYYEEEERQRGNFPDRFSGHQFPNYSSELNVNALLLGDSALYLCASSRDSSLSGANVLTFGAGSRLTVL.

This sequence joins TRBV15 and TRBJ2-7, with unresolved D. Trimming took 0 bases from V and 3 from J, leaving 6 bases between them. Germline values: CDR1 LNHNV, CDR2 YYDKDF (reference sequence). The CDR3 runs 13 residues. CDR3 residues: CATSREAVYEQYF. The CDR3 DNA follows: TGTGCCACCAGCAGAGAGGCGGTCTACGAGCAGTACTTC.

The chain employs TRBV6-4 and TRBJ1-2; the match to TRBD1 covers 9 bases. CDR1 is MRHNA and CDR2 is SNTAGT in the germline V gene. The CDR3 has 17 amino acids. Trimming at V came to 4 bases and at J to 3 bases, leaving 12 bases not matched to a gene. CDR3 sequence (DNA): TGTGCCAGCAGTGCCCGATCGGGGGACAGGGCCTACTATGGCTACACCTTC. It translates to CASSARSGDRAYYGYTF.

The V call is TRBV19, the J call TRBJ2-5; the match to TRBD1 covers 8 bases. With V trimmed by 5 bases and J by 6 bases, 8 bases remained unmatched. The CDR3 spans 14 residues. The germline V gene has CDR1 LNHDA and CDR2 SQIVND (reference sequence). CDR3: CASSSLDRAQTQYF. CDR3 in DNA: TGTGCCAGTAGTTCCCTGGACAGGGCGCAGACCCAGTACTTC.

V is TRBV19 and J is TRBJ1-2, with D possibly TRBD1 on 5 matching bases. The CDR3 length is 15 residues. Germline CDR1 is LNHDA and CDR2 is SQIVND (reference sequence). Trimming left V 9 bases short and J 3 bases short, with 20 bases between. In DNA form, the CDR3 reads TGTGCCAGCAGCTTGGGTCCAGGGTTGGACTATGGCTACACCTTC. Protein: CASSLGPGLDYGYTF.

The chain carries TRBV5-6 and TRBJ1-2, with D tentatively TRBD1 (6 bases). Germline V lookup: CDR1 SGHDT, CDR2 YYEEEE. Trimming removed 3 bases from V and 2 bases from J, with 11 bases in between. The CDR3 covers 14 residues. This CDR3 reads CASSSPRGNYGYTF. CDR3 nucleotides: TGTGCCAGCAGCTCTCCCAGGGGAAACTATGGCTACACCTTC.

The chain couples TRBV30 to TRBJ2-3; D is uncertain. The CDR3 length is 15 residues. Germline CDR1 reads GTSNPN; CDR2 reads SVGIG (reference sequence). With 0 bases removed from V and 1 base from J, the gap between germline ends came to 11 bases. As DNA, the CDR3 is TGTGCCTGGAGTGTACGATCCCTTGGCACAGATACGCAGTATTTT. Its translation: CAWSVRSLGTDTQYF.

This clonotype has a single count. The chain links TRBV20-1 to TRBJ2-7; D is undetermined. V lost 5 bases and J 0 bases, leaving 11 bases between the germline ends. This CDR3 is 13 amino acids long. CDR1 DFQATT and CDR2 SNEGSKA come from the germline V gene (reference sequence). The DNA of the CDR3 is TGCAGTGCTCGGACCCGGAGCTCCTACGAGCAGTACTTC. Amino acids: CSARTRSSYEQYF.

The chain has TRBV15 and TRBJ1-1; 8 bases match TRBD1. The V gene end was trimmed by 1 base and the J gene end by 0 bases; junction bases not matched to a gene: 7. Germline CDR1 and CDR2: LNHNV and YYDKDF (reference sequence). The CDR3 has 17 residues. The CDR3 coding sequence is TGTGCCACCAGCAGAGGCAGGGGGCGTCTTATGAACACTGAAGCTTTCTTT. Amino acids: CATSRGRGRLMNTEAFF.

The chain is built from TRBV29-1 and TRBJ2-1; 10 nucleotides agree with TRBD2. Germline-derived CDR1 and CDR2 are SQVTM and ANQGSEA. V trimming: 1 base; J trimming: 4 bases; junction bases outside the gene matches: 4. There are 15 residues in the CDR3. CDR3 loop: CSVEVAGGIYNEQFF. In DNA, the CDR3 is TGCAGCGTTGAAGTAGCGGGGGGAATATACAATGAGCAGTTCTTC.

This CDR3 reads CASSSGQGFNEQFF. DNA of the CDR3: TGCGCCAGCAGTTCGGGACAGGGGTTCAATGAGCAGTTCTTC. The V and J genes are TRBV5-1 and TRBJ2-1; 10 positions match TRBD1. Germline V CDR1 and CDR2: SGHRS, YFSETQ. J lost 6 bases, V lost 5 bases, and 5 bases had no gene match. The CDR3 has 14 amino acids.

This clonotype has a handful of counts. The chain has TRBV15 and TRBJ2-7; D gene unclear. Germline V gene sequence: CDR1 LNHNV, CDR2 YYDKDF (reference sequence). The V gene lost 1 base and the J gene lost 2 bases, with 6 bases spanning the gap. The CDR3 has 13 amino acids. CDR3 residues: CATSRVVTYEQYF. DNA for the CDR3: TGTGCCACCAGCAGAGTGGTGACCTACGAGCAGTACTTC.

The rearrangement uses TRBV19 and TRBJ1-5; TRBD1 matches 8 bases. This CDR3 has 18 amino acids. V shed 0 bases and J 7 bases; nucleotides not matched to a gene: 14. Germline V gene lookup returns CDR1 LNHDA and CDR2 SQIVND (reference sequence). In nucleotides, the CDR3 is TGTGCCAGTAGTATAGAGAAACCTGTAGGACAGGGAGGCCAGCCCCAGCATTTT. Translation gives CASSIEKPVGQGGQPQHF.

This clonotype came up a few times. The rearrangement joins TRBV6-1 to TRBJ1-6, with D tentatively TRBD1 (5 bases). The CDR3 covers 15 residues. V lost 1 base and J 4 bases, leaving 8 bases between the germline ends. Germline V gene lookup returns CDR1 MNHNS and CDR2 SASEGT. In DNA form, the CDR3 reads TGTGCCAGCAGTGAAGAGGGACGGTATAATTCACCCCTCCACTTT. Amino acid sequence: CASSEEGRYNSPLHF.

This rearrangement joins TRBV7-2 to TRBJ1-1; 8 positions agree with TRBD1. From germline, CDR1 is SGHTA and CDR2 FQGNSA. The CDR3 loop spans 16 amino acids. V gave up 5 bases and J gave up 1 base; unmatched junction bases: 9. This CDR3 reads CASSKRRTGSNTEAFF. The CDR3 bases are TGTGCCAGCAGCAAAAGGAGGACAGGGTCGAACACTGAAGCTTTCTTT.

Only a few counts were recorded for this clonotype. This chain links TRBV19 with TRBJ1-6; no firm D call. The germline V and J ends were trimmed by 7 bases and 7 bases, with 11 bases remaining between them. The CDR3 runs to 13 residues. Germline V lookup: CDR1 LNHDA, CDR2 SQIVND (reference sequence). CDR3 protein: CASNERWNSPLHF. CDR3 in DNA: TGTGCCAGTAATGAGAGGTGGAATTCACCCCTCCACTTT.

This clonotype was observed a few times. The chain employs TRBV29-1 and TRBJ1-1; no definite D call. This CDR3 contains 11 residues. Trimming took 5 bases from V and 4 from J, leaving 8 bases between them. The germline V gene has CDR1 SQVTM and CDR2 ANQGSEA. CDR3 sequence: CSVLTFTEAFF. The CDR3 DNA sequence: TGCAGCGTTTTGACGTTCACTGAAGCTTTCTTT.

The chain carries TRBV29-1 and TRBJ1-1; unclear D gene. CDR3 length: 12 amino acids. Germline V lookup: CDR1 SQVTM, CDR2 ANQGSEA. With 4 bases removed from V and 1 base from J, the gap between germline ends came to 7 bases. CDR3 residues: CSVVWQNTEAFF. CDR3 in DNA: TGCAGCGTTGTATGGCAGAACACTGAAGCTTTCTTT. Together with reference TRBV29-1 and TRBJ1-1, the CDR3 gives the full variable domain: SAVISQKPSRDICQRGTSLTIQCQVDSQVTMMFWYRQQPGQSLTLIATANQGSEATYESGFVIDKFPISRPNLTFSTLTVSNMSPEDSSIYLCSVVWQNTEAFFGQGTRLTVV.

The chain is built from TRBV10-3 and TRBJ2-2, with D tentatively TRBD2 (6 bases). Germline V gene sequence: CDR1 ENHRY, CDR2 SYGVKD. The CDR3 has 15 amino acids. Trimming took 0 bases from V and 11 from J, leaving 16 bases between them. CDR3 nucleotide sequence: TGTGCCATCAGTGAGTCGGGAGGACTCGGTCGAGAGCTGTTTTTT. Amino acids: CAISESGGLGRELFF.